The clone carrying this TCR beta chain was seen only a few times. Its target is unknown. The study reverse transcribed the entire isolated RNA, so it sequenced expressed TCRB transcripts. Using immunoSEQ multiplex PCR, the repertoire was profiled, and TCRdb retains in-frame clones only, with some absent. This sample yields about 220,000 clones, of which 11% are seen a single time; roughly 1.3% belongs to the top ten. These data come from a study of beta chain features in type 1 diabetes. Whole-study results and caveats: The study found fewer insertions and more deletions at VDJ junctions in type 1 diabetes patients. Over-representation of high TCR-expressing cells was a possible consequence of cDNA sequencing. Resolution of whether HLA type affects TCRB rearrangement was not achieved here.

The CDR3 consists of 12 residues. Deletions cut 1 base from V and 1 base from J, with 4 bases between. The germline V gene encodes CDR1 SQVTM and CDR2 ANQGSEA. In all sorted populations, purity surpassed 95%. The V and J genes are TRBV29-1 and TRBJ1-1; D gene uncertain. Material for sequencing was central memory CD4+ T cells from blood. The TCR was taken from a man between 18 and 35 years old in good health. The CDR3 region is CSVEGENTEAFF. CDR3 nucleotide sequence: TGCAGCGTTGAAGGCGAGAACACTGAAGCTTTCTTT.